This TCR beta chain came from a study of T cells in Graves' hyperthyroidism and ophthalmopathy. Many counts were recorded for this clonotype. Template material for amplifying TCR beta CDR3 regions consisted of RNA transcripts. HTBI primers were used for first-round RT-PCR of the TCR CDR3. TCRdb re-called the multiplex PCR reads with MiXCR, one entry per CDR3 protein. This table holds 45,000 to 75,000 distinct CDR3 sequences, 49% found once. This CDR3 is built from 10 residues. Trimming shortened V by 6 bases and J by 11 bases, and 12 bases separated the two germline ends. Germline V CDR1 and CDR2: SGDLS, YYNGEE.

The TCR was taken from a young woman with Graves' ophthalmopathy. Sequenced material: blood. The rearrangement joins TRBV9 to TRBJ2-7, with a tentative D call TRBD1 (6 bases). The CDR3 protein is CASTAAGEYF. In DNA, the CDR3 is TGTGCCAGCACCGCGGCAGGGGAGTACTTC. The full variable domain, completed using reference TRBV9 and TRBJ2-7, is DSGVTQTPKHLITATGQRVTLRCSPRSGDLSVYWYQQSLDQGLQFLIQYYNGEERAKGNILERFSAQQFPDLHSELNLSSLELGDSALYFCASTAAGEYFGPGTRLTVT.